One sample yielded the 20 T cell receptor beta chains listed below, sequenced in a study of regulatory and conventional T cells in RAG deficiency. The data were produced by immunoSEQ multiplex PCR, yet TCRdb's version contains in-frame clones alone and is incomplete. The sample has some 30,000 clones, about nine tenths seen once; the top ten hold approximately 13%. Separately, the same data were catalogued under a study of regulatory T cells. That report adds: The primer mix had 52 TRBV and 13 TRBJ primers.

Sequencing used CD8+ T cells sorted from blood. These receptor sequences come from a human donor in good health.

The chain joins TRBV30 to TRBJ1-1, with a weak D call TRBD1 (5 bases). This CDR3 has 13 amino acids. Germline V gene sequence: CDR1 GTSNPN, CDR2 SVGIG (reference sequence). V dropped 5 bases and J dropped 0 bases, with 10 bases sitting between them. CDR3 coding DNA: TGTGCCTGGCAAAAGGGACTGAACACTGAAGCTTTCTTT. Amino acids: CAWQKGLNTEAFF.

The genes are TRBV6-5 and TRBJ1-1; no firm D call. The CDR3 is 13 residues long. Germline V gene sequence: CDR1 MNHEY, CDR2 SVGAGI. V lost 3 bases and J lost 5, with 10 bases in between. The CDR3 DNA follows: TGTGCCAGCAGTTATGGGGAGGGTACTGAAGCTTTCTTT. It yields the protein CASSYGEGTEAFF.

V gene TRBV5-1 combines with J gene TRBJ1-1; D is possibly TRBD1 (5 bases). The ends were cut back, 4 bases at V and 3 bases at J, with 16 bases in the middle. Germline V gene data show CDR1 as SGHRS and CDR2 as YFSETQ. The CDR3 contains 15 residues. The CDR3: CASSQYGAVDTEAFF. CDR3 bases: TGCGCCAGCAGCCAATATGGGGCAGTGGACACTGAAGCTTTCTTT. Full variable domain (remainder filled in from reference TRBV5-1 and TRBJ1-1): KAGVTQTPRYLIKTRGQQVTLSCSPISGHRSVSWYQQTPGQGLQFLFEYFSETQRNKGNFPGRFSGRQFSNSRSEMNVSTLELGDSALYLCASSQYGAVDTEAFFGQGTRLTVV.

This clone is a singleton in its sample. The chain links TRBV5-1 to TRBJ2-1; the match to TRBD2 covers 9 bases. Trimming at V came to 5 bases and at J to 6 bases, leaving 6 bases not matched to a gene. The CDR3 is 14 amino acids. The germline V gene has CDR1 SGHRS and CDR2 YFSETQ. The CDR3 here is CASSYSSGVNEQFF. The CDR3 DNA reads TGCGCCAGCAGTTATTCTAGCGGGGTCAATGAGCAGTTCTTC.

The rearrangement links TRBV19 to TRBJ2-5; 9 bases line up with TRBD1. Germline loops: CDR1 LNHDA, CDR2 SQIVND (reference sequence). The CDR3 contains 16 residues. V shed 4 bases, J shed 4 bases, and the junction held 10 bases outside the gene matches. The CDR3 sequence is CASSTGTGRVRETQYF. DNA for the CDR3: TGTGCCAGTAGTACCGGGACAGGGAGGGTCCGAGAGACCCAGTACTTC.

This chain uses TRBV30 with TRBJ1-6, with a tentative D call TRBD1 (5 bases). V lost 2 bases and J 11 bases, leaving 19 bases between the germline ends. The germline gives CDR1 GTSNPN, CDR2 SVGIG (reference sequence). The CDR3 has 15 residues. The CDR3 DNA sequence: TGTGCCTGGAGTCCTTCCGGGACCCGTGGACCACCCCTCCACTTT. It yields the protein CAWSPSGTRGPPLHF.

The CDR3 loop is CASSGTRDETQYF. For the CDR3, the DNA is TGTGCCAGCAGTGGGACTAGAGATGAGACCCAGTACTTC. The chain has TRBV2 and TRBJ2-5; 7 nucleotides line up with TRBD2. The CDR3 contains 13 residues. Germline V gene lookup returns CDR1 SNHLY and CDR2 FYNNEI. Trimming cost V 4 bases and J 5 bases; bases outside gene matches: 4.

The V call is TRBV5-1, the J call TRBJ2-1, with 7 bases aligning to TRBD1. Trimming at V came to 4 bases and at J to 4 bases, leaving 5 bases not matched to a gene. Looked up from germline, CDR1 is SGHRS and CDR2 is YFSETQ. This CDR3 contains 14 residues. DNA for the CDR3: TGCGCCAGCAGCCCGCGACAGGGTTACAATGAGCAGTTCTTC. Protein product: CASSPRQGYNEQFF.

The chain joins TRBV5-6 to TRBJ1-5; D possibly corresponds to TRBD1 (6 bases). Germline CDR1 is SGHDT and CDR2 is YYEEEE. Trimming took 0 bases from V and 1 from J, leaving 11 bases between them. There are 16 residues in the CDR3. The CDR3, as DNA: TGTGCCAGCAGCTTGGCTGGGGGCGGCAGCAATCAGCCCCAGCATTTT. Translated, it gives CASSLAGGGSNQPQHF.

The chain employs TRBV5-1 and TRBJ2-3; 13 bases match TRBD2. J lost 0 bases, V lost 4 bases, and 11 bases had no gene match. Germline CDR1 and CDR2: SGHRS and YFSETQ. The CDR3 is 19 residues long. The CDR3 DNA reads as TGCGCCAGCAGCCCAAAACCGGGACTAGCGGGGTCTAGCACAGATACGCAGTATTTT. It codes for CASSPKPGLAGSSTDTQYF.

The chain combines TRBV7-2 with TRBJ1-4; tentatively, D is TRBD1 (6 bases). The germline V gene encodes CDR1 SGHTA and CDR2 FQGNSA. The V gene lost 3 bases and the J gene lost 4 bases, with 9 bases spanning the gap. CDR3 length: 14 amino acids. For the CDR3, the DNA is TGTGCCAGCAGCTTGGGGGGGCTTAATGAAAAACTGTTTTTT. This sequence encodes CASSLGGLNEKLFF. The full variable domain, its missing parts supplied by reference TRBV7-2 and TRBJ1-4, is GAGVSQSPSNKVTEKGKDVELRCDPISGHTALYWYRQSLGQGLEFLIYFQGNSAPDKSGLPSDRFSAERTGGSVSTLTIQRTQQEDSAVYLCASSLGGLNEKLFFGSGTQLSVL.

The chain recombines TRBV27 with TRBJ2-2, with 7 bases lining up with TRBD1. CDR3 length equals 13 residues. The V gene's germline CDR1 is MNHEY and CDR2 SMNVEV (reference sequence). With 3 bases clipped from V and 7 bases from J, the junction kept 2 bases outside the gene matches. CDR3 region: CASSLTGFGELFF. The CDR3 nucleotides read TGTGCCAGCAGTTTGACAGGGTTCGGGGAGCTGTTTTTT.

This sequence joins TRBV27 and TRBJ1-2, with 8 bases identical to TRBD1. V dropped 6 bases and J dropped 2; count of bases not matched to a gene: 8. Germline V gene data show CDR1 as MNHEY and CDR2 as SMNVEV (reference sequence). The CDR3 sequence is 15 residues long. The CDR3 protein is CASRDTGGGNYGYTF. CDR3 nucleotide sequence: TGTGCCAGCAGGGATACAGGGGGGGGGAACTATGGCTACACCTTC.

This chain joins TRBV5-6 and TRBJ2-7; perhaps TRBD2 as D (5 bases). The CDR3 is 14 residues long. The ends were cut back, 2 bases at V and 0 bases at J, with 9 bases in the middle. The germline V gene has CDR1 SGHDT and CDR2 YYEEEE. CDR3 in amino acids: CASSFGDHSYEQYF. DNA of the CDR3: TGTGCCAGCAGCTTCGGGGATCACTCCTACGAGCAGTACTTC.

The chain's CDR3 is CASSFGSGYGYTF. In DNA, the CDR3 is TGTGCCAGCAGCTTCGGGAGTGGCTATGGCTACACCTTC. The V and J genes are TRBV5-6 and TRBJ1-2; D not resolved. CDR3 length equals 13 residues. In germline, CDR1 is SGHDT, CDR2 YYEEEE. Trimming left V 2 bases short and J 4 bases short, with 9 bases between.

The J gene is TRBJ1-1, the V gene TRBV5-1; TRBD1 might be the D (5 bases). This CDR3 contains 15 residues. V lost 4 bases to trimming and J lost 1 base, with 14 bases between them. Germline V gene data show CDR1 as SGHRS and CDR2 as YFSETQ. CDR3 protein: CASSQNTGENTEAFF. The CDR3 nucleotides are TGCGCCAGCAGCCAAAACACGGGGGAGAACACTGAAGCTTTCTTT.

The chain is built from TRBV28 and TRBJ2-5; the D gene is possibly TRBD1 (5 bases). CDR1 is MDHEN and CDR2 is SYDVKM in the germline V gene. V lost 7 bases and J lost 5, with 14 bases in between. This CDR3 region has 13 residues. CDR3 sequence reads: CASTRVGQETQYF. CDR3 DNA: TGTGCCAGCACCCGGGTGGGGCAGGAGACCCAGTACTTC.

CDR3 loop: CASSLPHTDTQYF. CDR3 bases: TGTGCCAGCAGCTTGCCCCACACAGATACGCAGTATTTT. The chain joins TRBV5-4 to TRBJ2-3; D gene unclear. CDR1 and CDR2 (germline): SGHNT, YYREEE (reference sequence). With 1 base removed from V and 2 bases from J, the gap between germline ends came to 5 bases. The CDR3 consists of 13 residues.

The chain's CDR3 is CASSFGGVSNYGYTF. The CDR3 DNA follows: TGTGCCAGCAGTTTTGGAGGGGTCTCTAACTATGGCTACACCTTC. This chain joins TRBV27 and TRBJ1-2; maybe TRBD1 (5 bases). V was trimmed by 3 bases and J by 0 bases, leaving 11 bases between them. CDR3 size: 15 residues. The germline CDR1 and CDR2 sequences are MNHEY and SMNVEV (reference sequence).

This rearrangement joins TRBV19 to TRBJ1-1; D remains ambiguous. The CDR3 is made up of 11 amino acids. CDR1 is LNHDA, CDR2 SQIVND, per germline (reference sequence). V shed 6 bases and J shed 6 bases, with 8 bases lying between them. The CDR3 here is CASRMSPEAFF. As DNA, the CDR3 is TGTGCCAGTAGGATGAGCCCTGAAGCTTTCTTT.